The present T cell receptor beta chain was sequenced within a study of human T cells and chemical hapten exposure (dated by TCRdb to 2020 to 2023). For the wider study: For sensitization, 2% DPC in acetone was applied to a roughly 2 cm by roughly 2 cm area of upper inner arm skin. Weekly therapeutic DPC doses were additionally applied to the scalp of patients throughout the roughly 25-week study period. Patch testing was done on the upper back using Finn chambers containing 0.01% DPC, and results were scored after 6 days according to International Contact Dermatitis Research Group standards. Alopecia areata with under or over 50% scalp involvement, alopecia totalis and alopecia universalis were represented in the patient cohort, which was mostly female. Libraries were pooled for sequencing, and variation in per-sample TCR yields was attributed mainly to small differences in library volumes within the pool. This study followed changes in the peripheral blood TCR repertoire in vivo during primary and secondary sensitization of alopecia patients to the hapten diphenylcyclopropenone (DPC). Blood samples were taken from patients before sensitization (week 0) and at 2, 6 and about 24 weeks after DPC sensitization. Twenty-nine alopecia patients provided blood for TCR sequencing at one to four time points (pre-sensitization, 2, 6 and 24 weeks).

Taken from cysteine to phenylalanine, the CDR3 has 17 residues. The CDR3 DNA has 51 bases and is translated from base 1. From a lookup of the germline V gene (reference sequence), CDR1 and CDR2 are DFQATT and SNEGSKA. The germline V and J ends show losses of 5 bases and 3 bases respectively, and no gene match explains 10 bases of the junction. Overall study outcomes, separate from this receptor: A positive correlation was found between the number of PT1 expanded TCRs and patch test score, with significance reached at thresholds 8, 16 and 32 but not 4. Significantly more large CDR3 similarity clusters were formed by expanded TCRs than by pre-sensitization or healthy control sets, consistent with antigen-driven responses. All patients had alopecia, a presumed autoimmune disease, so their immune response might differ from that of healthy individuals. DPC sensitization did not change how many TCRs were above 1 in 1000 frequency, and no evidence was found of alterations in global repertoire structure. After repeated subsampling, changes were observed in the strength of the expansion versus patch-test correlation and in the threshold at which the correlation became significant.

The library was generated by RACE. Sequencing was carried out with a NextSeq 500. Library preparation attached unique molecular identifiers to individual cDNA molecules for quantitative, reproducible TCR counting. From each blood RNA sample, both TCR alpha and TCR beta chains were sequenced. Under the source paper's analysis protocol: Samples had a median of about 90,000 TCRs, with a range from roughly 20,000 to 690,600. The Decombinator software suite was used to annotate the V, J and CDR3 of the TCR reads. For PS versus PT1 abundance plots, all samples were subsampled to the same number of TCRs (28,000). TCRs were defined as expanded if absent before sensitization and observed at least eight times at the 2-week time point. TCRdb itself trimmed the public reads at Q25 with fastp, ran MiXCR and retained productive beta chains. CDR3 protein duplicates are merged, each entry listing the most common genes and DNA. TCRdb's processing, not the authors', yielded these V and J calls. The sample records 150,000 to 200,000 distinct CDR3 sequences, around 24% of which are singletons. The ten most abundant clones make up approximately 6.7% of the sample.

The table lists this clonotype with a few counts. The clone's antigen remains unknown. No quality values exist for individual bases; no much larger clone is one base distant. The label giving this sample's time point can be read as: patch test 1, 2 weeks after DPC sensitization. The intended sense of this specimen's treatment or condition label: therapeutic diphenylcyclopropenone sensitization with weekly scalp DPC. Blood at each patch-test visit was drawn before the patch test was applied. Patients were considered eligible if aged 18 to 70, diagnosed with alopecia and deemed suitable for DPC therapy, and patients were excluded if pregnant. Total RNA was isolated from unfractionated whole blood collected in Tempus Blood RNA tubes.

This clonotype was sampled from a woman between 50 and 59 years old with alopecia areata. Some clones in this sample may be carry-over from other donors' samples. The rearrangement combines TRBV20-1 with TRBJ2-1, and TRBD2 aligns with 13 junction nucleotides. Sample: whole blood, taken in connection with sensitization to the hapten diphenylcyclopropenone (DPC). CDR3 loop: CSAPGGTSGVNYNEQFF. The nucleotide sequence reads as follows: TGCAGTGCTCCTGGGGGGACTAGCGGGGTCAACTACAATGAGCAGTTCTTC.